This entry lists 4 T cell receptor beta chains sequenced from one sample in a study of spatial heterogeneity in lung cancer. TCRdb reprocessed the 5' RACE reads via MiXCR and lists one record per CDR3 protein. There are roughly 38,000 distinct CDR3 sequences in the sample; roughly 3% occur only once, and around 36% lies in the top ten. Regarding time point: sample taken at primary tumor resection. Sequenced material: normal lung tissue next to the tumor, taken at surgery. Every receptor here comes from a male donor with early-stage non-small cell lung cancer.

In its sample, this clonotype was seen many times. The V call is TRBV7-3, the J call TRBJ1-2, with D perhaps TRBD1 (5 bases). Germline values: CDR1 SGHTA, CDR2 FQGTGA. The CDR3 contains 13 residues. V lost 2 bases to trimming and J lost 6 bases, with 10 bases between them. The CDR3 sequence: CASSLGSGDGYTF. CDR3 nucleotide sequence: TGTGCCAGCAGCTTAGGGTCGGGGGATGGCTACACCTTC.

This clonotype was seen repeatedly, ten times or more. This rearrangement joins TRBV7-2 to TRBJ2-5; no firm D call. This CDR3 has 15 amino acids. Trimming left V 5 bases short and J 3 bases short, with 16 bases between. Per germline, CDR1 SGHTA and CDR2 FQGNSA. The CDR3 reads CASSPSRRREETQYF. CDR3 coding DNA: TGTGCCAGCAGCCCCAGCAGGCGACGGGAAGAGACCCAGTACTTC.

This clonotype was counted at least ten times. V usage is TRBV12-3 or TRBV12-4 and J usage is TRBJ1-5; unclear D gene. The V gene lost 2 bases and the J gene lost 0 bases, with 11 bases spanning the gap. The CDR3 spans 16 residues. The CDR3, as DNA: TGTGCCAGCAGTTTAATAATGGGGTATAGCAATCAGCCCCAGCATTTT. Translated: CASSLIMGYSNQPQHF.

This clonotype was counted ten times or more. The chain couples TRBV5-1 to TRBJ2-5; D not resolved. The germline V and J ends were trimmed by 2 bases and 1 base, with 9 bases remaining between them. The germline CDR1 and CDR2 sequences are SGHRS and YFSETQ. The CDR3 has 14 amino acids. CDR3 residues: CASSLGPSQETQYF. The CDR3 coding sequence is TGCGCCAGCAGCTTAGGTCCGAGCCAAGAGACCCAGTACTTC.